This passage covers 28 T cell receptor beta chains from one sample sequenced in a study of blood T cell repertoires in COVID-19. The table came from immunoSEQ multiplex PCR; TCRdb's copy has only in-frame clones and leaves some out. The repertoire includes 200,000 to 250,000 clones, roughly 85% of them detected once, and about 2.5% sits in the top ten. Source material: peripheral blood. Every receptor here comes from a woman in her 70s with COVID-19, enrolled during active disease.

As regards this clone: A junction boundary mismatches the germline segment, possibly from a read error. The genes are TRBV19 and TRBJ1-1, with TRBD1 matching 10 bases. CDR3 length equals 15 residues. CDR1 LNHDA and CDR2 SQIVND come from the germline V gene (reference sequence). CDR3 nucleotide sequence: TGTGCCAGTAGTCCCCAGGACAGGGGGAACTCTGAAGCTTTCTTT. Its protein product is CASSPQDRGNSEAFF.

The gene calls are TRBV27 and TRBJ1-5; D is unclear. V was cut by 0 bases and J by 0 bases, with 12 bases left in between. This CDR3 has 17 residues. CDR1 is MNHEY and CDR2 is SMNVEV in the germline V gene (reference sequence). The CDR3 DNA reads as TGTGCCAGCAGTTTATCTTTCCCGGGTTATAGCAATCAGCCCCAGCATTTT. Protein sequence: CASSLSFPGYSNQPQHF.

This chain links TRBV5-4 with TRBJ1-3; 7 positions agree with TRBD1. The CDR3 length is 17 residues. V gave up 3 bases and J gave up 0 bases; unmatched junction bases: 9. CDR1 and CDR2 from the germline V gene are SGHNT and YYREEE (reference sequence). The CDR3 region has the DNA TGTGCCAGCAGCTATAGACAGGGAGGTTCCTCTGGAAACACCATATATTTT. Its translation is CASSYRQGGSSGNTIYF.

The CDR3 DNA reads TGTGCCATCAGTGATATCTCAGGGGCCTATGGCAATCAGCCCCAGCATTTT. It is translated as CAISDISGAYGNQPQHF. The chain links TRBV10-3 to TRBJ1-5, with D perhaps TRBD1 (6 bases). Germline V gene sequence: CDR1 ENHRY, CDR2 SYGVKD. The CDR3 runs 17 residues. With 3 bases removed from V and 2 bases from J, the gap between germline ends came to 17 bases.

The V gene is TRBV18, the J gene TRBJ2-1; TRBD2 matches at 12 bases. The germline CDR1 and CDR2 sequences are KGHSH and LQKENI. The CDR3 contains 16 residues. V shed 6 bases, J shed 2 bases, and the junction held 5 bases outside the gene matches. The CDR3 nucleotides read TGTGCCAGCTCTCGAACTAGCGGGGGGACCTACAATGAGCAGTTCTTC. This encodes CASSRTSGGTYNEQFF.

The CDR3 region has the DNA TGTGCCAGCAGCTTAAGTACAGATCGAAGGAATTCACCCCTCCACTTT. Translating it yields CASSLSTDRRNSPLHF. The rearrangement joins TRBV11-2 to TRBJ1-6; D is unclear. The CDR3 consists of 16 residues. V lost 2 bases and J lost 7, with 15 bases in between. Germline lookup yields CDR1 SGHAT and CDR2 FQNNGV.

This chain links TRBV5-6 with TRBJ2-2; the match to TRBD2 covers 8 bases. After removal of 0 bases from V and 3 bases from J, the junction contained 4 bases not matched to a gene. From germline, CDR1 is SGHDT and CDR2 YYEEEE. The CDR3 is 16 residues long. CDR3 sequence (DNA): TGTGCCAGCAGCTTGGCGGGGGGGCAGGACACCGGGGAGCTGTTTTTT. It codes for CASSLAGGQDTGELFF. The full variable domain, rest sourced from reference TRBV5-6 and TRBJ2-2, is DAGVTQSPTHLIKTRGQQVTLRCSPKSGHDTVSWYQQALGQGPQFIFQYYEEEERQRGNFPDRFSGHQFPNYSSELNVNALLLGDSALYLCASSLAGGQDTGELFFGEGSRLTVL.

V and J are TRBV5-5 and TRBJ1-1; D possibly corresponds to TRBD1 (5 bases). CDR1 is SGHKS, CDR2 YYEKEE, per germline (reference sequence). This CDR3 comprises 14 residues. The ends were cut back, 7 bases at V and 3 bases at J, with 16 bases in the middle. The CDR3 loop reads CASGPGGWDTEAFF. The CDR3 nucleotides are TGTGCCAGCGGCCCCGGGGGGTGGGACACTGAAGCTTTCTTT.

CDR3 protein: CASSAGTGDYEQYF. CDR3 sequence (DNA): TGTGCCAGCTCAGCCGGGACAGGGGACTACGAGCAGTACTTC. The V call is TRBV18, the J call TRBJ2-7, with TRBD1 matching 10 bases. Losses at the gene ends were 5 bases for V and 3 bases for J; bases not matched to a gene: 4. The CDR3 runs to 14 residues. Germline V gene data show CDR1 as KGHSH and CDR2 as LQKENI.

In regard to this clone: This specimen includes other DNA sequences encoding the same CDR3. The rearrangement joins TRBV19 to TRBJ2-5; perhaps TRBD2 as D (5 bases). Germline CDR1 is LNHDA and CDR2 is SQIVND (reference sequence). Between the trimmed V and J ends, which lost 6 bases and 1 base, there was a span of 9 bases. The CDR3 has 13 amino acids. CDR3 sequence reads: CASSPSFQETQYF. The CDR3, as DNA: TGTGCCAGTAGCCCTAGCTTCCAAGAGACCCAGTACTTC.

CDR3 sequence: CASSFAGSAGGSRYNEQFF. As DNA, the CDR3 is TGTGCCAGCAGCTTTGCGGGGTCGGCAGGGGGCTCCCGCTACAATGAGCAGTTCTTC. The chain recombines TRBV7-9 with TRBJ2-1, with TRBD1 matching over 8 bases. Germline V CDR1 and CDR2: SEHNR, FQNEAQ (reference sequence). V shed 3 bases, J shed 3 bases, and the junction held 16 bases outside the gene matches. CDR3 length: 19 amino acids. The full variable domain, in which reference TRBV7-9 and TRBJ2-1 provide the parts outside the CDR3, is DTGVSQNPRHKITKRGQNVTFRCDPISEHNRLYWYRQTLGQGPEFLTYFQNEAQLEKSRLLSDRFSAERPKGSFSTLEIQRTEQGDSAMYLCASSFAGSAGGSRYNEQFFGPGTRLTVL.

This chain joins TRBV7-2 and TRBJ2-3; 7 bases map to TRBD1. The CDR3 is 15 amino acids. Per germline, CDR1 SGHTA and CDR2 FQGNSA. The junction had 9 bases not matched to a gene; V was cut back by 4 bases and J by 5 bases. CDR3: CASSYHRGRGDTQYF. Written as DNA, the CDR3 is TGTGCCAGCAGCTACCACAGGGGTAGAGGAGATACGCAGTATTTT.

The genes are TRBV7-2 and TRBJ1-1, with D possibly being TRBD1 (5 bases). The V end was cut by 0 bases, the J end by 6 bases, with 14 bases between. Looked up from germline, CDR1 is SGHTA and CDR2 is FQGNSA. This CDR3 is 15 amino acids long. In nucleotides, the CDR3 is TGTGCCAGCAGCTTAGCGCGGGACGGAGGCCCTGAAGCTTTCTTT. It codes for CASSLARDGGPEAFF.

The chain joins TRBV3-1 (or the pseudogene TRBV3-2) to TRBJ1-1, with D tentatively TRBD1 (5 bases). CDR1 and CDR2 (germline): LGHDT, YNNKEL (reference sequence). V was shortened by 4 bases and J by 1 base, with 7 bases between the two germline ends. The CDR3 covers 13 residues. CDR3 residues: CASSLTENTEAFF. The CDR3 DNA reads TGTGCCAGCAGCCTGACAGAGAACACTGAAGCTTTCTTT.

V usage is TRBV7-2 and J usage is TRBJ1-3; perhaps TRBD1 as D (6 bases). V was pared by 6 bases and J by 0 bases, with 12 bases between. This CDR3 contains 15 residues. Germline CDR1 reads SGHTA; CDR2 reads FQGNSA. CDR3 in DNA: TGTGCCAGCAGGAGGGACACCACCTCTGGAAACACCATATATTTT. This sequence encodes CASRRDTTSGNTIYF.

J is TRBJ1-2 and V is TRBV7-2; TRBD1 is a possible D gene (6 bases). Deletions cut 2 bases from V and 5 bases from J, with 15 bases between. Germline V gene lookup returns CDR1 SGHTA and CDR2 FQGNSA. CDR3 size: 15 residues. This CDR3 reads CASSLNTGRGYGYTF. The CDR3 DNA is TGTGCCAGCAGCTTAAATACAGGGAGAGGATATGGCTACACCTTC.

The CDR3 bases are TGTGCCAGCAGCTCGGGGAGTTCGGGTGAAAAACTGTTTTTT. Translated, it gives CASSSGSSGEKLFF. The J gene is TRBJ1-4, the V gene TRBV7-2; unclear D gene. Germline CDR1 is SGHTA and CDR2 is FQGNSA. V lost 4 bases and J lost 7, with 13 bases in between. There are 14 residues in the CDR3.

The chain is built from TRBV19 and TRBJ1-5; tentative D call: TRBD1 (6 bases). The CDR3 runs to 13 residues. In germline, CDR1 is LNHDA, CDR2 SQIVND (reference sequence). Trimming cost V 7 bases and J 7 bases, with 14 bases left between them. CDR3 sequence reads: CASNEGVLQPQHF. CDR3 coding DNA: TGTGCCAGTAACGAGGGGGTTTTACAGCCCCAGCATTTT.

The V gene is TRBV6-6, the J gene TRBJ1-5, with TRBD1 identical over 9 bases. Trimming cost V 5 bases and J 0 bases; bases outside gene matches: 8. Germline assignment: CDR1 MNHNY and CDR2 SVGAGI (reference sequence). The length of the CDR3 is 17 residues. The DNA of the CDR3 is TGTGCCAGCAGTCCCGGGACAGGGCATTATAGCAATCAGCCCCAGCATTTT. It specifies CASSPGTGHYSNQPQHF.

This clone was observed a handful of times. The gene calls are TRBV6-2 or TRBV6-3 and TRBJ1-1; D unresolved. V was shortened by 3 bases and J by 3 bases, with 11 bases between the two germline ends. The CDR3 covers 14 residues. Germline assignment: CDR1 MNHEY and CDR2 SVGEGT. The CDR3 sequence is CASSYSPPDTEAFF. CDR3 DNA: TGTGCCAGCAGTTATTCTCCTCCGGACACTGAAGCTTTCTTT.

The chain uses TRBV9 and TRBJ1-4; D might be TRBD1 (5 bases). Trimming took 0 bases from V and 8 from J, leaving 14 bases between them. Germline-derived CDR1 and CDR2 are SGDLS and YYNGEE. The CDR3 loop spans 15 amino acids. For the CDR3, the DNA is TGTGCCAGCAGCGTAGGTCCGGGGACTGACGAAAAACTGTTTTTT. Protein: CASSVGPGTDEKLFF. The full variable domain, rest sourced from reference TRBV9 and TRBJ1-4, is DSGVTQTPKHLITATGQRVTLRCSPRSGDLSVYWYQQSLDQGLQFLIQYYNGEERAKGNILERFSAQQFPDLHSELNLSSLELGDSALYFCASSVGPGTDEKLFFGSGTQLSVL.

This sequence joins TRBV6-6 and TRBJ1-1, with D uncertain. CDR1 and CDR2 from the germline V gene are MNHNY and SVGAGI (reference sequence). The CDR3 is 13 amino acids. Trimming pared 6 bases from V and 6 bases from J, leaving 14 bases between. The CDR3 region is CASSNDRGAEAFF. In DNA, the CDR3 is TGTGCCAGCAGCAACGATCGGGGTGCTGAAGCTTTCTTT.

The chain joins TRBV6-5 to TRBJ1-3; the D is unclear. This CDR3 is 13 amino acids long. V lost 9 bases to trimming and J lost 4 bases, with 13 bases between them. Germline V gene lookup returns CDR1 MNHEY and CDR2 SVGAGI. CDR3 sequence reads: CASTANRGNTIYF. The CDR3 nucleotides are TGTGCCAGTACAGCTAATAGGGGAAACACCATATATTTT.

The rearrangement uses TRBV13 and TRBJ2-6; 7 bases map to TRBD1. After removal of 4 bases from V and 0 bases from J, the junction contained 9 bases not matched to a gene. Germline V gene sequence: CDR1 PRHDT, CDR2 FYEKMQ (reference sequence). The CDR3 extends over 18 amino acids. CDR3 nucleotides: TGTGCCAGCAGCTCGGGACAGAGACGAACCTCTGGGGCCAACGTCCTGACTTTC. The encoded protein is CASSSGQRRTSGANVLTF.

This chain joins TRBV7-9 and TRBJ1-1, with TRBD1 matching 10 bases. Germline V gene sequence: CDR1 SEHNR, CDR2 FQNEAQ (reference sequence). With 5 bases clipped from V and 1 base from J, the junction kept 7 bases outside the gene matches. CDR3 size: 16 residues. For the CDR3, the DNA is TGTGCCAGCAGCCCGCCGACAGGGGGCCCGAACACTGAAGCTTTCTTT. As protein: CASSPPTGGPNTEAFF. The complete variable domain, with remaining parts taken from reference TRBV7-9 and TRBJ1-1, reads DTGVSQNPRHKITKRGQNVTFRCDPISEHNRLYWYRQTLGQGPEFLTYFQNEAQLEKSRLLSDRFSAERPKGSFSTLEIQRTEQGDSAMYLCASSPPTGGPNTEAFFGQGTRLTVV.

The rearrangement joins TRBV5-4 to TRBJ1-2, with TRBD1 matching 9 bases. The J segment lost 2 bases and the V segment lost 0 bases, leaving 2 bases of the junction unmatched. Germline CDR1 and CDR2: SGHNT and YYREEE (reference sequence). There are 15 residues in the CDR3. In nucleotides, the CDR3 is TGTGCCAGCAGCTTGGGACAGGGGGGAAACTATGGCTACACCTTC. This translates into CASSLGQGGNYGYTF.

V gene TRBV7-2 combines with J gene TRBJ2-1; D is uncertain. This CDR3 region has 14 residues. Deletions cut 5 bases from V and 4 bases from J, with 12 bases between. Germline V gene lookup returns CDR1 SGHTA and CDR2 FQGNSA. CDR3 nucleotide sequence: TGTGCCAGCAGCCCCCCGGGTGGGTACAATGAGCAGTTCTTC. Its translation is CASSPPGGYNEQFF.

This rearrangement joins TRBV19 to TRBJ2-7; 7 bases fit TRBD1. Trimming took 7 bases from V and 3 from J; bases not matched to a gene: 9. The CDR3 length is 14 residues. The germline V gene has CDR1 LNHDA and CDR2 SQIVND (reference sequence). The CDR3 loop is CASKPKGAIYEQYF. The CDR3 bases are TGTGCCAGTAAGCCCAAGGGGGCGATCTACGAGCAGTACTTC.